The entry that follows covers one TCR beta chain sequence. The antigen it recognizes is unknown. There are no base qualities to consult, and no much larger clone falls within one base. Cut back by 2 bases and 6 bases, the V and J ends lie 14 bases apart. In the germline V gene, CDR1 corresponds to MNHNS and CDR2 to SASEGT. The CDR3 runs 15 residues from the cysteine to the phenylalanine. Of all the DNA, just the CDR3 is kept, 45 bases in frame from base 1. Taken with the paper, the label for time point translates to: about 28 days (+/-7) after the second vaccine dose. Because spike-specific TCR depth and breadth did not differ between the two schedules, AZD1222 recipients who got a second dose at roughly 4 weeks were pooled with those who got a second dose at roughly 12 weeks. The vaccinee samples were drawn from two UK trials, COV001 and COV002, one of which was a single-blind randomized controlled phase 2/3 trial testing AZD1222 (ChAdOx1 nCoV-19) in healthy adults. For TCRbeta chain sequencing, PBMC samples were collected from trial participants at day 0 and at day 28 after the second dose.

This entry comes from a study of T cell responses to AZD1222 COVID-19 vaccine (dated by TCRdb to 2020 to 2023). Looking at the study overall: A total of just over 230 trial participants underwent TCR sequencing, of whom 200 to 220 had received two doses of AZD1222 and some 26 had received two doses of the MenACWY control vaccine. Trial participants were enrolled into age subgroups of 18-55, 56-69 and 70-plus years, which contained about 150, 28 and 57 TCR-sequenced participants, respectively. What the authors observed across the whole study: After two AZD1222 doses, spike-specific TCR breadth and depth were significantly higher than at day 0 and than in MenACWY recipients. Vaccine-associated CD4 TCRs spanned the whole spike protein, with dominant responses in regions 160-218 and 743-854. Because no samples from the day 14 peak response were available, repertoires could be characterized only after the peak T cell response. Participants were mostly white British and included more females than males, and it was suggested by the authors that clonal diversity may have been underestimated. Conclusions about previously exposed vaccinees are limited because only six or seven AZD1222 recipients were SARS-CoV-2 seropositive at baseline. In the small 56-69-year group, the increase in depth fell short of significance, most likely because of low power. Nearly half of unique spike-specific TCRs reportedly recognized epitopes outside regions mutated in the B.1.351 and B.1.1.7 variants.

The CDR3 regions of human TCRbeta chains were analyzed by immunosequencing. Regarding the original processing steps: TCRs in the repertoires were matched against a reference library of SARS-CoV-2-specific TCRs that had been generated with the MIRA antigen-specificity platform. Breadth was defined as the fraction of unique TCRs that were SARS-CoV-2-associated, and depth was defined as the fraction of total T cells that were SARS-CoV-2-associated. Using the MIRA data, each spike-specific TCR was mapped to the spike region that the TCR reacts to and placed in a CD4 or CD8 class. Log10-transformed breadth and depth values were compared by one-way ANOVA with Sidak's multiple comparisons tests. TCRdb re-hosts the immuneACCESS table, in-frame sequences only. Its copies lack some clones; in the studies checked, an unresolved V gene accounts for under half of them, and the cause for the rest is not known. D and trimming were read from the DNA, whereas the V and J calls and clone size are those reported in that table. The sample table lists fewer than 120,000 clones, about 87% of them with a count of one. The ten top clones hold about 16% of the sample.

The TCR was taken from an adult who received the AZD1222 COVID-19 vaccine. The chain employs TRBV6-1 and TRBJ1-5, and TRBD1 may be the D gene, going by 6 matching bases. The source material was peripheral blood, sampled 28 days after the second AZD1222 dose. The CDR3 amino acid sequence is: CASSERQGHGQPQHF. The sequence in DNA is TGTGCCAGCAGTGAAAGGCAGGGGCACGGTCAGCCCCAGCATTTT.